Here is one TCR beta chain with its context. Its antigen is unidentified. CDR3 size: 15 residues. The trim removed 5 bases at V and 3 bases at J, leaving 5 bases unmatched. Germline CDR1 and CDR2: SGHTA and FQGTGA. These data come from a study of OX40 agonist ivuxolimab in advanced cancers. The study's findings and limits: At 0.1 to 3.0 mg/kg and by week 6, CD4+ and CD8+ T cells in the blood had expanded clonally. The authors also found low normalized T-cell clonal expansion in some nonresponders. The study found among the lowest clonal expansion in partial responders at 0.1-3.0 mg/kg.

The data were produced by immunoSEQ multiplex PCR, yet TCRdb's version contains in-frame clones alone and is incomplete. The sample includes tens of thousands of clones, 92% of them seen just once. The sample was CD4+ or CD8+ T cells sorted from blood, taken in a trial of the OX40 agonist ivuxolimab. V and J are TRBV7-3 and TRBJ2-3; 10 nucleotides line up with TRBD2. The origin of this receptor is an adult with an advanced solid tumor such as melanoma, head and neck, liver or kidney cancer. The CDR3 spells CASSHSGGATDTQYF. CDR3 in DNA: TGTGCCAGCAGCCACAGCGGGGGGGCGACAGATACGCAGTATTTT.